This T cell receptor (beta chain) was retrieved from a study of blood T cell repertoires in COVID-19. Study-level information: There were acute and convalescent COVID-19 samples, and they came from the United States, Italy and Spain. Sources were T cells, B-cell-depleted T cells, or PBMCs; the material itself was cDNA or gDNA.

CDR3 length equals 14 residues. Germline V gives CDR1 SGHVS, CDR2 FQNEAQ. Trimming removed 5 bases at V and 4 bases at J, with 14 bases between. Authors' analysis steps: Amplification of reference gene primers was used by the study to estimate nucleated cell counts. Measured with immunoSEQ multiplex PCR; TCRdb has only the in-frame clones, and not every one. V and J calls and clone size are as listed in that table; D and trimming were resolved from the DNA. Of more than 70,000 clones in the sample, about 85% are singletons; the top ten hold 24%. The sequenced material came from peripheral blood. This clonotype was obtained from a human donor in a cohort sampled during active COVID-19. The rearrangement joins TRBV7-8 to TRBJ1-2; D unresolved. CDR3 protein: CASSPGGSLYGYTF. CDR3 DNA: TGTGCCAGCAGCCCGGGCGGGTCGCTCTATGGCTACACCTTC.